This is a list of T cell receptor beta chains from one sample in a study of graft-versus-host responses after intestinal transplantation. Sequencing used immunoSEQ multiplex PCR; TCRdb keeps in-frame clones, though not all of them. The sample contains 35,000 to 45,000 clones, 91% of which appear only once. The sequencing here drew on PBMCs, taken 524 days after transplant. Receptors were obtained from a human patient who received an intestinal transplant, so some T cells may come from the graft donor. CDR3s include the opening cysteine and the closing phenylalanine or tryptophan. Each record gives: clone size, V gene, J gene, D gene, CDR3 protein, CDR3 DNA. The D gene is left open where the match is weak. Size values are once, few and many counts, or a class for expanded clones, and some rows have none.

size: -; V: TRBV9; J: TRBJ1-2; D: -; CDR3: CASSVRAESNYGYTF; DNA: TGTGCCAGCAGCGTCCGGGCAGAATCTAACTATGGCTACACCTTC
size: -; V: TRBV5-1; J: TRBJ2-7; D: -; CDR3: CASSLSASYEQYF; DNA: TGCGCCAGCAGCTTGTCGGCCTCCTACGAGCAGTACTTC
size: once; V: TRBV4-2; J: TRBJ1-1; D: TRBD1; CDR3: CASSHRQGNTEAFF; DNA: TGTGCCAGCAGCCATCGACAGGGAAACACTGAAGCTTTCTTT
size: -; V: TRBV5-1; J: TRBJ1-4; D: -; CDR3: CASSLGGRNEKLFF; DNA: TGCGCCAGCAGCTTGGGAGGTCGAAATGAAAAACTGTTTTTT
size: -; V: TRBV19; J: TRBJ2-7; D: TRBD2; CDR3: CASSGTSPSYEQYF; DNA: TGTGCCAGTAGCGGGACTAGTCCATCCTACGAGCAGTACTTC
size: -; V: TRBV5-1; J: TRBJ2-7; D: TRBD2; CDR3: CASSDERGAYEQHF; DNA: TGCGCCAGCAGCGACGAGCGGGGAGCTTACGAGCAGCACTTC
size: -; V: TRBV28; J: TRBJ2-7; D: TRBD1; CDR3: CASSPRDRGREQYF; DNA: TGTGCCAGCAGCCCCCGGGACAGGGGGAGAGAGCAGTACTTC
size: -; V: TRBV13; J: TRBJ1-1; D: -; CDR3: CASSPGTFLAEAFF; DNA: TGTGCCAGCAGCCCTGGGACCTTCCTCGCTGAAGCTTTCTTT
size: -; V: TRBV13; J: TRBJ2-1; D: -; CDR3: CASSPPSAHEQFF; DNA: TGTGCCAGCAGCCCGCCTAGCGCTCATGAGCAGTTCTTC
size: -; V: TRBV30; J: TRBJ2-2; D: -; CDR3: CAWSRNTGELFF; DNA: TGTGCCTGGTCAAGGAACACCGGGGAGCTGTTTTTT
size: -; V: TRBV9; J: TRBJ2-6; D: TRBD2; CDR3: CASSGLAGSGANVLTF; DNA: TGTGCCAGCAGCGGACTAGCGGGGTCTGGGGCCAACGTCCTGACTTTC
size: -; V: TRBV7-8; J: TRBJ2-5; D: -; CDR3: CASSPVQGTETQYF; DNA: TGTGCCAGCAGCCCCGTACAGGGCACGGAGACCCAGTACTTC